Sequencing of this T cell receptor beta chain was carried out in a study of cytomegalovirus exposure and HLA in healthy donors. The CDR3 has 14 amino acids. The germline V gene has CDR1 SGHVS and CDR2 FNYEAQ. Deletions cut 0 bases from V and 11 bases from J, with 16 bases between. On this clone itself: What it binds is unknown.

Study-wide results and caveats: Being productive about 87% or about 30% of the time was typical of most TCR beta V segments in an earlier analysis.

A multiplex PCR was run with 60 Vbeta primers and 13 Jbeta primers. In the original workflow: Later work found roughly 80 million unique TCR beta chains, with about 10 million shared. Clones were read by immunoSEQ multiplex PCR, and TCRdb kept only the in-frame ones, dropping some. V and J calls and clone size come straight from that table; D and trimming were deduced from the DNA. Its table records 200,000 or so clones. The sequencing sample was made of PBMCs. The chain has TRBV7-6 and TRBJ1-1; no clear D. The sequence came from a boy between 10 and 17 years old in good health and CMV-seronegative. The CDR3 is CASSLAAGSPGAFF. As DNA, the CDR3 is TGTGCCAGCAGCTTAGCGGCGGGGAGCCCTGGTGCTTTCTTT. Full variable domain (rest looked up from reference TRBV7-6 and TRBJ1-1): GAGVSQSPRYKVTKRGQDVALRCDPISGHVSLYWYRQALGQGPEFLTYFNYEAQQDKSGLPNDRFSAERPEGSISTLTIQRTEQRDSAMYRCASSLAAGSPGAFFGQGTRLTVV.